This T cell receptor beta chain is drawn from a study of blood T cell repertoires in COVID-19. Study in general: Italy, Spain and the United States were the sources of the convalescent and acute COVID-19 samples.

The table came from immunoSEQ multiplex PCR; TCRdb's copy has only in-frame clones and leaves some out. The sample contains 150,000 to 200,000 clones, roughly 93% of which appear only once. In this sample, this clone turned up a few times. This receptor was obtained from a man in his late teens or twenties with COVID-19, enrolled during active disease. Sequencing was done on a sample of peripheral blood.

The CDR3 loop reads CASSQEGGTGNYGYTF. The CDR3 DNA reads TGCGCCAGCAGCCAAGAAGGGGGAACCGGGAACTATGGCTACACCTTC. The chain couples TRBV4-3 to TRBJ1-2; a weak D match, TRBD1 (6 bases). V was trimmed by 0 bases and J by 2 bases, leaving 13 bases between them. The CDR3 covers 16 residues. From germline, CDR1 is LGHNA and CDR2 YSLEER.